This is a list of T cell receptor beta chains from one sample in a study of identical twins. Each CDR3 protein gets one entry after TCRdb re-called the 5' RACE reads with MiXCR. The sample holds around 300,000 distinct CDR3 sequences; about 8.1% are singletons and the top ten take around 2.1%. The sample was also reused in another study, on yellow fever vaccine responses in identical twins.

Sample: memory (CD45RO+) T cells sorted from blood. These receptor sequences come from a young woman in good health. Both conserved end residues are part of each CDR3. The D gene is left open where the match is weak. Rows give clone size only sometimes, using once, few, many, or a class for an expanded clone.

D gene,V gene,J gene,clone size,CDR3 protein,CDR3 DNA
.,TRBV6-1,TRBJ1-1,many,CASGRDTEAFF,TGTGCCAGCGGGAGGGACACTGAAGCTTTCTTT
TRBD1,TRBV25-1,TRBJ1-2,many,CATETGDGYTF,TGTGCCACCGAGACAGGGGACGGCTACACCTTC
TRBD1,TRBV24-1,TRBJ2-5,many,CATSDYRDRLQETQYF,TGTGCCACCAGTGATTACCGGGACAGATTACAAGAGACCCAGTACTTC
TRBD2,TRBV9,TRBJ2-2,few,CASSVQAGGFDGELFF,TGTGCCAGCAGCGTTCAAGCGGGGGGTTTCGACGGGGAGCTGTTTTTT
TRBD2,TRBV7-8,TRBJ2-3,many,CASSSRPGLAMPDTQYF,TGTGCCAGCAGCTCCCGCCCGGGACTAGCAATGCCAGATACGCAGTATTTT
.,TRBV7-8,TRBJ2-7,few,CASSLPNSYEQYF,TGTGCCAGCAGCCTACCGAACAGCTACGAGCAGTACTTC
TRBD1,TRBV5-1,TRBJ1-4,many,CASSSSTGGGEKLFF,TGCGCCAGCAGCTCCTCGACAGGGGGAGGAGAAAAACTGTTTTTT
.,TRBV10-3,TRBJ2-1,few,CAISETLQIYNEQFF,TGTGCCATCAGTGAAACACTCCAAATCTACAATGAGCAGTTCTTC
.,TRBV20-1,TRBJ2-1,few,CSARGDPGLSNEQFF,TGCAGTGCTAGAGGGGATCCGGGCCTTTCCAATGAGCAGTTCTTC
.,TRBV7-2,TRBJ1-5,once,CASSHRPRGESAQHF,TGTGCCAGCAGTCATAGACCTCGGGGGGAATCAGCGCAGCATTTT
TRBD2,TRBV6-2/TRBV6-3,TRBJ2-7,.,CASSQREGLYEQYF,TGTGCCAGCAGTCAGCGGGAGGGCCTGTACGAGCAGTACTTC
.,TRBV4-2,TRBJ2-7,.,CASSQEASLKYEQYF,TGTGCCAGCAGCCAAGAAGCAAGCCTTAAATACGAGCAGTACTTC
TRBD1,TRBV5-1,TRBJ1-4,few,CASSLRGTNEKLFF,TGCGCCAGCAGCCTCAGGGGGACTAATGAAAAACTGTTTTTT
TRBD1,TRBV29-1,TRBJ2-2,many,CSVPGQGARTGELFF,TGCAGCGTGCCCGGACAGGGGGCGAGAACCGGGGAGCTGTTTTTT
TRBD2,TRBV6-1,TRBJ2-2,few,CASSATSGRASNTGELFF,TGTGCCAGCAGCGCAACTAGCGGGAGGGCCTCGAACACCGGGGAGCTGTTTTTT
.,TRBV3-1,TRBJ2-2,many,CASSPATSGPTNTGELFF,TGTGCCAGCAGCCCAGCCACTTCCGGGCCTACGAACACCGGGGAGCTGTTTTTT
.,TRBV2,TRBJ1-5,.,CASSEQGGTNQPQHF,TGTGCCAGCAGTGAACAGGGAGGCACCAATCAGCCCCAGCATTTT
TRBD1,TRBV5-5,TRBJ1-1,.,CASSFRDRGPAEAFF,TGTGCCAGCAGCTTCCGGGACAGGGGGCCGGCTGAAGCTTTCTTT
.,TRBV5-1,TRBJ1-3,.,CASSLEGGNTIYF,TGCGCCAGCAGCTTGGAAGGTGGAAACACCATATATTTT
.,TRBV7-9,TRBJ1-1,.,CASSLVWGQGTEAFF,TGTGCCAGCAGCCTAGTGTGGGGTCAGGGCACTGAAGCTTTCTTT
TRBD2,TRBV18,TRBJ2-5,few,CASSPISLAGKETQYF,TGTGCCAGCTCACCTATTAGCCTAGCGGGAAAAGAGACCCAGTACTTC
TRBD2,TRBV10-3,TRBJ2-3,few,CAINGRSGGDPNTDTQYF,TGTGCCATCAATGGGAGAAGCGGGGGGGATCCGAACACAGATACGCAGTATTTT